The sequence of this TCR beta chain was determined in a study of cytomegalovirus exposure and HLA in healthy donors. A multiplex PCR was run with 60 Vbeta primers and 13 Jbeta primers. Sequencing used immunoSEQ multiplex PCR; TCRdb keeps in-frame clones, though not all of them. The sample consists of 100,000 or so clones, approximately 71% of them appearing once. About this clone: One end of the junction varies from germline; a read error may be responsible.

Source material: PBMCs. This receptor was identified in a male donor in good health and CMV-seropositive.

This CDR3 is CASSLNSGSGANGLTF. In DNA form, the CDR3 reads TGTGCCAGCAGCTTAAATTCCGGGTCTGGGGCCAACGGCCTGACTTTC. The V call is TRBV11-2, the J call TRBJ2-6, with D maybe TRBD1 (5 bases). The CDR3 runs to 16 residues. CDR1 SGHAT and CDR2 FQNNGV come from the germline V gene.